A single sample gave rise to the 2 T cell receptor beta chains below, sequenced in a study of control samples from healthy donors and cancer patients. The method was immunoSEQ multiplex PCR; TCRdb's version includes in-frame clones alone and lacks a portion of them. Of around 110,000 clones listed, about 93% were seen once; the top ten hold 2.6%. Sequencing was performed on blood. All receptors come from a man aged 25-45 years in good health.

The V call is TRBV5-1, the J call TRBJ1-1; D perhaps matches TRBD1 (5 bases). V was trimmed by 5 bases and J by 7 bases, leaving 18 bases between them. Germline V CDR1 and CDR2: SGHRS, YFSETQ. The CDR3 is 14 amino acids. As DNA, the CDR3 is TGCGCCAGCAGACATGGTATGGGGGGAGGTGAAGCTTTCTTT. Translated, it gives CASRHGMGGGEAFF.

The rearrangement links TRBV28 to TRBJ1-2; D might be TRBD1 (6 bases). The length of the CDR3 is 14 residues. Germline CDR1 MDHEN, CDR2 SYDVKM. Trimming took 10 bases from V and 6 from J, leaving 21 bases between them. The CDR3 reads CAIEAPGGLHGYTF. CDR3 DNA: TGTGCCATCGAAGCTCCCGGGGGGCTACATGGCTACACCTTC.